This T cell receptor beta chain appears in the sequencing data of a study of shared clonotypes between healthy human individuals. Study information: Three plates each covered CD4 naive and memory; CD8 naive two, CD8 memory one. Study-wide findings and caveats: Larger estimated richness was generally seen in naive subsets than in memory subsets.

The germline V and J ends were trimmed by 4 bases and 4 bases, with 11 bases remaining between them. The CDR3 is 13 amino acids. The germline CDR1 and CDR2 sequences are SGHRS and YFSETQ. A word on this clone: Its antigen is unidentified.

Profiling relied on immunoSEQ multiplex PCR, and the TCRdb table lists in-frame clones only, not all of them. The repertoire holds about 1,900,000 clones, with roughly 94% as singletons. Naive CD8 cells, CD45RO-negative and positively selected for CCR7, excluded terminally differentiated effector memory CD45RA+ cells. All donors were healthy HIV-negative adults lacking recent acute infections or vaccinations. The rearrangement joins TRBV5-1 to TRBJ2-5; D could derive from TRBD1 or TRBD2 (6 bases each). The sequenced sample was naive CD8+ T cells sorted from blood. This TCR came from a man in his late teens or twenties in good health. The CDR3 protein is CASSLWGAETQYF. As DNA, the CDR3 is TGCGCCAGCAGCCTATGGGGGGCAGAGACCCAGTACTTC.